Following are 21 T cell receptor beta chains from one sample sequenced in a study of beta chain features in type 1 diabetes. cDNA synthesis used the whole RNA isolate, giving expressed TCRB sequences. Clones were read by immunoSEQ multiplex PCR, and TCRdb kept only the in-frame ones, dropping some. Of 250,000 to 300,000 clones in the sample, around 7.8% were seen once. The specimen sequenced was central memory CD4+ T cells from blood. The source is a woman aged 18-29 years in good health.

This clone was detected many times. The chain employs TRBV5-1 and TRBJ1-1, with TRBD1 matching 7 bases. Germline CDR1 SGHRS, CDR2 YFSETQ. The CDR3 runs to 13 residues. After removal of 1 base from V and 7 bases from J, the junction contained 4 bases not matched to a gene. The DNA for the CDR3 is TGCGCCAGCAGCTTGTTGGGACAGAATGAAGCTTTCTTT. It codes for CASSLLGQNEAFF. Full variable domain (rest looked up from reference TRBV5-1 and TRBJ1-1): KAGVTQTPRYLIKTRGQQVTLSCSPISGHRSVSWYQQTPGQGLQFLFEYFSETQRNKGNFPGRFSGRQFSNSRSEMNVSTLELGDSALYLCASSLLGQNEAFFGQGTRLTVV.

This clone was observed a handful of times. This chain's CDR3 is CASGTGRTDTQYF. In DNA form, the CDR3 reads TGTGCTAGTGGAACAGGGCGCACAGATACGCAGTATTTT. This chain links TRBV12-5 with TRBJ2-3; maybe TRBD1 (6 bases). V lost 6 bases to trimming and J lost 1 base, with 8 bases between them. The CDR3 length is 13 residues. Germline V lookup: CDR1 LGHNT, CDR2 FRNRAP.

This clone was observed a handful of times. The chain carries TRBV13 and TRBJ1-1; D possibly corresponds to TRBD1 (5 bases). V lost 5 bases and J 5 bases, leaving 12 bases between the germline ends. This CDR3 spans 13 amino acids. The germline V gene encodes CDR1 PRHDT and CDR2 FYEKMQ (reference sequence). The CDR3: CASSPRVGTEAFF. The CDR3 region has the DNA TGTGCCAGCAGCCCCAGGGTAGGAACTGAAGCTTTCTTT.

A few counts support this clone. The chain uses TRBV4-2 and TRBJ2-7; 10 nucleotides align to TRBD1. The CDR3 contains 13 residues. Germline V gives CDR1 LGHNA, CDR2 YNFKEQ. The junction had 2 bases not matched to a gene; V was cut back by 4 bases and J by 5 bases. As DNA, the CDR3 is TGTGCCAGCAGCCTAGGACAGGGGGACGAGCAGTACGTC. This codes for CASSLGQGDEQYV.

V gene TRBV19 combines with J gene TRBJ2-5; 7 nucleotides agree with TRBD1. Germline lookup yields CDR1 LNHDA and CDR2 SQIVND (reference sequence). The CDR3 runs 15 residues. The V and J ends lost 10 bases and 7 bases, in that order; junction bases with no gene match: 18. CDR3 sequence (DNA): TGTGCCACCCAAGACCTGACAGGGTCCCGGGGGACCCAGTACTTC. The encoded protein is CATQDLTGSRGTQYF.

The rearrangement uses TRBV27 and TRBJ2-6; TRBD1 is a possible D gene (6 bases). This CDR3 contains 17 residues. CDR1 MNHEY and CDR2 SMNVEV come from the germline V gene (reference sequence). The V and J ends lost 6 bases and 0 bases respectively, with 15 bases between them. In nucleotides, the CDR3 is TGTGCCAGCAGGGCAAGGGGACAAAGCTCTGGGGCCAACGTCCTGACTTTC. Protein: CASRARGQSSGANVLTF.

This clone was seen only a few times. The chain links TRBV7-2 to TRBJ1-1; D might be TRBD1 (6 bases). The V gene's germline CDR1 is SGHTA and CDR2 FQGNSA. The CDR3 sequence is 15 residues long. The V gene lost 4 bases and the J gene lost 5 bases, with 17 bases spanning the gap. As DNA, the CDR3 is TGTGCCAGCAGCTCAGCACAGGGTTGGAGAACTGAAGCTTTCTTT. Translation: CASSSAQGWRTEAFF.

The rearrangement links TRBV13 to TRBJ2-5, with D possibly being TRBD2 (5 bases). V lost 1 base, J lost 1 base, and 7 bases lay in between. The CDR3 is made up of 14 amino acids. CDR1 PRHDT and CDR2 FYEKMQ come from the germline V gene (reference sequence). The CDR3 here is CASSLVGIQETQYF. The CDR3 nucleotides read TGTGCCAGCAGCTTAGTCGGGATCCAAGAGACCCAGTACTTC.

This clone was recorded a few times. The chain carries TRBV6-1 and TRBJ1-5; possible D gene TRBD1, 5 bases. V lost 10 bases and J lost 7, with 17 bases in between. The CDR3 totals 13 residues. The germline V gene has CDR1 MNHNS and CDR2 SASEGT. CDR3 protein: CATMLRGLQPQHF. DNA for the CDR3: TGTGCCACCATGCTTAGGGGATTACAGCCCCAGCATTTT.

V usage is TRBV29-1 and J usage is TRBJ2-3; D ambiguous. Germline CDR1 and CDR2: SQVTM and ANQGSEA. This CDR3 contains 12 residues. V lost 1 base and J lost 6, with 8 bases in between. In DNA, the CDR3 is TGCAGCGTTGAAGGCACCGGGGATACGCAGTATTTT. It codes for CSVEGTGDTQYF.

This clone was detected only a few times. The V and J genes are TRBV5-1 and TRBJ2-5, with TRBD1 identical over 7 bases. The CDR3 is 14 residues long. Germline CDR1 SGHRS, CDR2 YFSETQ. V was clipped by 5 bases and J by 2 bases; unmatched bases: 6. The DNA of the CDR3 is TGCGCCAGCAGTCCAACAGGGGCACAAGAGACCCAGTACTTC. Amino acids: CASSPTGAQETQYF.

To note about this clone: Other DNA sequences in this sample translate to the same CDR3. The V gene is TRBV5-1, the J gene TRBJ2-5, with D perhaps TRBD1 or TRBD2 (5 bases each). The CDR3 has 14 residues. Trimming left V 1 base short and J 5 bases short, with 12 bases between. Germline CDR1 reads SGHRS; CDR2 reads YFSETQ. CDR3 protein: CASSLRGAGETQYF. The CDR3 nucleotides are TGCGCCAGCAGCTTGAGAGGGGCCGGGGAGACCCAGTACTTC.

This clone occurred many times. This sequence joins TRBV19 and TRBJ1-2, with D hard to call. The length of the CDR3 is 12 residues. Looked up from germline, CDR1 is LNHDA and CDR2 is SQIVND (reference sequence). V gave up 5 bases and J gave up 2 bases, with 6 bases separating them. CDR3 in DNA: TGTGCCAGTAGTTTGTTCAACTATGGCTACACCTTC. This encodes CASSLFNYGYTF.

This clone was seen only a few times. A much bigger clone sits one base away, suggesting this may be a read error. This sample also contains other DNA sequences that code for the same CDR3. The V call is TRBV5-1, the J call TRBJ2-5; D is unclear. There are 11 residues in the CDR3. V was shortened by 2 bases and J by 5 bases, with 4 bases between the two germline ends. CDR1 SGHRS and CDR2 YFSETQ come from the germline V gene. CDR3 coding DNA: TGCGCCAGCAGCTTAAGGGAGACCCAGTACTTC. It translates to CASSLRETQYF.

Only a few counts were recorded for this clone. The J gene is TRBJ1-1, the V gene TRBV18, with D uncertain. V was pared by 4 bases and J by 4 bases, with 7 bases between. The CDR3 is made up of 12 amino acids. CDR1 is KGHSH, CDR2 LQKENI, per germline. CDR3 sequence (DNA): TGTGCCAGCTCACAGGGCACCACTGAAGCTTTCTTT. Translated: CASSQGTTEAFF.

V gene TRBV28 combines with J gene TRBJ1-1; D remains unclear. Germline CDR1 is MDHEN and CDR2 is SYDVKM. The CDR3 totals 15 residues. Trimming took off 5 bases at V and 0 bases at J, with 13 bases between the two ends. CDR3 in DNA: TGTGCCAGCAGTCCCCCCGTTGGGGTGAACACTGAAGCTTTCTTT. Its translation: CASSPPVGVNTEAFF.

The genes are TRBV30 and TRBJ1-5; D is possibly TRBD1 (5 bases). Trimming removed 2 bases from V and 5 bases from J, with 10 bases in between. The CDR3 totals 13 residues. The germline gives CDR1 GTSNPN, CDR2 SVGIG (reference sequence). In DNA, the CDR3 is TGTGCCTGGAGTACCGGGGGGGATCAGCCCCAGCATTTT. Its protein is CAWSTGGDQPQHF.

The genes are TRBV14 and TRBJ2-5, with a weak D call TRBD1 (6 bases). The tail of the sequence fits TRBJ2-7 better, so the J call may be wrong. This CDR3 is 16 amino acids long. Germline CDR1 reads SGHDN; CDR2 reads FVKESK. The CDR3 spells CASSQEPGQLNYEQYF. CDR3 coding DNA: TGTGCCAGCAGCCAAGAGCCGGGACAATTAAACTACGAGCAGTACTTC.

As regards this clone: Other DNA sequences from this sample encode an identical CDR3 as well. The chain couples TRBV30 to TRBJ1-5; tentatively, D is TRBD1 (6 bases). The germline gives CDR1 GTSNPN, CDR2 SVGIG (reference sequence). This CDR3 is built from 15 residues. V was trimmed by 0 bases and J by 4 bases, leaving 13 bases between them. CDR3 nucleotides: TGTGCCTGGAGTGTAGGGGGAGTCCGTAATCAGCCCCAGCATTTT. Translated: CAWSVGGVRNQPQHF.

The chain has TRBV28 and TRBJ1-2; D remains unclear. CDR1 MDHEN and CDR2 SYDVKM come from the germline V gene. The CDR3 is made up of 12 amino acids. V lost 4 bases to trimming and J lost 5 bases, with 8 bases between them. The CDR3 DNA reads TGTGCCAGCAGTTCGGGATTATATGGCTACACCTTC. Translating gives CASSSGLYGYTF.

This chain connects TRBV2 to TRBJ1-1; 8 nucleotides match TRBD1. V dropped 6 bases and J dropped 0; count of bases not matched to a gene: 9. The CDR3 is 16 residues long. The V gene's germline CDR1 is SNHLY and CDR2 FYNNEI. CDR3 sequence: CASRGWTGPMNTEAFF. The DNA for the CDR3 is TGTGCCAGCAGAGGCTGGACAGGGCCTATGAACACTGAAGCTTTCTTT.